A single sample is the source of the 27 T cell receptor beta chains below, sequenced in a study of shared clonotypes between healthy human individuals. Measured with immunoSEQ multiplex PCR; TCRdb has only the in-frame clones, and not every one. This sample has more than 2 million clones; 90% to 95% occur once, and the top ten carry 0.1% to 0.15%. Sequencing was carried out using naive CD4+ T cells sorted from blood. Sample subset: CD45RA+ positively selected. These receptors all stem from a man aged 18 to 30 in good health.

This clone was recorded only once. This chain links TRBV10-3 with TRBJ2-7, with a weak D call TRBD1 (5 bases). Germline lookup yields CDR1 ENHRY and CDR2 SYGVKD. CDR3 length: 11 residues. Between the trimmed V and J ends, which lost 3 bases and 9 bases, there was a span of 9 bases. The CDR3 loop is CAISDHRGQYF. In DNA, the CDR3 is TGTGCCATCAGTGATCATAGGGGGCAGTACTTC.

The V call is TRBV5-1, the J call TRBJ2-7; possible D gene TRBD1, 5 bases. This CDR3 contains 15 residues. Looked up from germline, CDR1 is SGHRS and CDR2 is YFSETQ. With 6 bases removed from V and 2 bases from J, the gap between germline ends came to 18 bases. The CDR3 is CASNPDGDSTYEQYF. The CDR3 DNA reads TGCGCCAGCAACCCCGATGGAGACAGTACCTACGAGCAGTACTTC.

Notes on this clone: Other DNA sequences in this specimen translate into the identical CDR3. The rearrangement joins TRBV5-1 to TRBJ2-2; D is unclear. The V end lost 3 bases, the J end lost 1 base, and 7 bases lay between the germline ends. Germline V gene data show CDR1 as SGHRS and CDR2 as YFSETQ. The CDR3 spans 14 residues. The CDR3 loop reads CASSSPGNTGELFF. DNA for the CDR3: TGCGCCAGCAGCTCCCCAGGGAACACCGGGGAGCTGTTTTTT.

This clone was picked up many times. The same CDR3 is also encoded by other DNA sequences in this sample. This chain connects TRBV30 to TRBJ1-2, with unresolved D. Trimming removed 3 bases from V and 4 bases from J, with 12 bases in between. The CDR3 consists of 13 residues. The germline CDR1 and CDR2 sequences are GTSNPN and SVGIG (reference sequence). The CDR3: CAWRDGRTYGYTF. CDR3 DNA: TGTGCCTGGAGGGACGGTAGAACCTATGGCTACACCTTC.

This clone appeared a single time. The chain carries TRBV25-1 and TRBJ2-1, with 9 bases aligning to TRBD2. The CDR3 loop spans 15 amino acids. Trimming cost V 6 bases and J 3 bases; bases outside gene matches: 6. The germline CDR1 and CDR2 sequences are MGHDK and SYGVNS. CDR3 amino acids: CASREAGGYYNEQFF. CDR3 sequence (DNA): TGTGCCAGCAGGGAAGCGGGGGGCTACTACAATGAGCAGTTCTTC.

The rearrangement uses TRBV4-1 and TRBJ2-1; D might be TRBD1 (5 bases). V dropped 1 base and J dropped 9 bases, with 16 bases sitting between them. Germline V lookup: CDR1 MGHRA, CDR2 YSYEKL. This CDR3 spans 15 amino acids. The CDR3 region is CASSQGRVSNGEQFF. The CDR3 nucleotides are TGCGCCAGCAGCCAAGGCAGGGTGAGTAATGGTGAGCAGTTCTTC.

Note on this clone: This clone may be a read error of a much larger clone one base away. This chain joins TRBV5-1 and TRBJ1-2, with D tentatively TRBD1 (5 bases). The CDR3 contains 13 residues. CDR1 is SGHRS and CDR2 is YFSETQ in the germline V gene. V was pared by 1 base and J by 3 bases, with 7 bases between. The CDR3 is CASSLTTDYGYTF. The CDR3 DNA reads TGCGCCAGCAGCTTGACGACAGACTATGGCTACACCTTC.

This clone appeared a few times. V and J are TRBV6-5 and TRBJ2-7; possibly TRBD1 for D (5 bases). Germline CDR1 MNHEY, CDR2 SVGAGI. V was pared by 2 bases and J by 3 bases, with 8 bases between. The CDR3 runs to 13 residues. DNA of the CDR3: TGTGCCAGCAGTTACGAGCAGGGCTACGAGCAGTACTTC. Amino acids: CASSYEQGYEQYF.

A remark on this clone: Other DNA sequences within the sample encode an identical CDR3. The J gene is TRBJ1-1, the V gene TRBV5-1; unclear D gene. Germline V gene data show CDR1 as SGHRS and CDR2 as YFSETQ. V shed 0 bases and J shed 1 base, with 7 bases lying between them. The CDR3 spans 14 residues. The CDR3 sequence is CASSLEGRNTEAFF. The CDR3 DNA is TGCGCCAGCAGCTTGGAGGGCAGGAACACTGAAGCTTTCTTT.

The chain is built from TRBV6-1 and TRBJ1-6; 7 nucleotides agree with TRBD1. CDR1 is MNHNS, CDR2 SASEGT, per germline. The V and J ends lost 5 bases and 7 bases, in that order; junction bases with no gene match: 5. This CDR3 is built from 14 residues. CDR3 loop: CASSQDRVNSPLHF. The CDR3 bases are TGTGCCAGCAGTCAAGACAGGGTAAATTCACCCCTCCACTTT.

DNA for the CDR3: TGTGCCAGCAGCCCTACCGGGACATCGAACACTGAAGCTTTCTTT. Encoded protein: CASSPTGTSNTEAFF. The chain is built from TRBV6-6 and TRBJ1-1; perhaps TRBD1 as D (6 bases). The germline V gene encodes CDR1 MNHNY and CDR2 SVGAGI (reference sequence). V lost 6 bases to trimming and J lost 1 base, with 15 bases between them. This CDR3 comprises 15 residues.

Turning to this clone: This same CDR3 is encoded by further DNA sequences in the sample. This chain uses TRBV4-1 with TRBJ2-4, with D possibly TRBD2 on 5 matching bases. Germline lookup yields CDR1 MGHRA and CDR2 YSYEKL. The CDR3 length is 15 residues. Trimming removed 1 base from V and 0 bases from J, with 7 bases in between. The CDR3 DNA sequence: TGCGCCAGCAGCCAAGTTGGACTAGCCAAAAACATTCAGTACTTC. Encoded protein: CASSQVGLAKNIQYF.

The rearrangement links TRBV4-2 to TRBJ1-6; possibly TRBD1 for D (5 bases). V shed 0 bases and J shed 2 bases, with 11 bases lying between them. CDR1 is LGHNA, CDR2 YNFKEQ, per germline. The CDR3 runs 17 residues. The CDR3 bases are TGTGCCAGCAGCCAAGAGATACAGGCCGCCTATAATTCACCCCTCCACTTT. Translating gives CASSQEIQAAYNSPLHF.

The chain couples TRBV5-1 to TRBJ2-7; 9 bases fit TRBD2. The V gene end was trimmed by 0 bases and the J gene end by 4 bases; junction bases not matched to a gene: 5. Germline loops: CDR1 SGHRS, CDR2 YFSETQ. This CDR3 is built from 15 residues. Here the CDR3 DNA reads TGCGCCAGCAGCTTGGAAGCGGGGGGCAGGTACGAGCAGTACTTC. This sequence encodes CASSLEAGGRYEQYF.

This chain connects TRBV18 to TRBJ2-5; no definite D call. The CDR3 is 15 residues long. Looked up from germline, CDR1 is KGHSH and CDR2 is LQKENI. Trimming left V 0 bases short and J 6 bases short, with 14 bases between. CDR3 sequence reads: CASSPPDETRKTQYF. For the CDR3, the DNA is TGTGCCAGCTCACCACCGGACGAAACAAGGAAGACCCAGTACTTC.

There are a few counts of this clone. CDR3 DNA sequence: TGTGCCAGCAGCCAAGGGGAACGGCTACAAGAGACCCAGTACTTC. Its translation is CASSQGERLQETQYF. The rearrangement joins TRBV14 to TRBJ2-5; D uncertain. The V end lost 1 base, the J end lost 2 bases, and 11 bases lay between the germline ends. From germline, CDR1 is SGHDN and CDR2 FVKESK. This CDR3 has 15 amino acids.

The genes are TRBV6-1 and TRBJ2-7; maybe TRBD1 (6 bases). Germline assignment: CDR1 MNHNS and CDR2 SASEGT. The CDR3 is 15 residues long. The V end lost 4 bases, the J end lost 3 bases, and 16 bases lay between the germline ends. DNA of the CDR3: TGTGCCAGCAGTGTGGAAGCGGACAGATACTACGAGCAGTACTTC. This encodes CASSVEADRYYEQYF.

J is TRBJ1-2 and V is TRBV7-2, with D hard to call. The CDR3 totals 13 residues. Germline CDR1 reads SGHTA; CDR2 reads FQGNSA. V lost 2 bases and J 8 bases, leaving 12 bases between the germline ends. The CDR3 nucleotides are TGTGCCAGCAGCTTATTTACAGTGGAAGGCTACACCTTC. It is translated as CASSLFTVEGYTF.

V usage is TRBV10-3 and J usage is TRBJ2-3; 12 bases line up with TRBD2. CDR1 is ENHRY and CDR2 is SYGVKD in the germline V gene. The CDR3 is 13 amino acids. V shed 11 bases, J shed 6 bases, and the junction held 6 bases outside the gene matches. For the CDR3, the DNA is TGTGCCGTCTCCGGGACTAGCGGGGATACGCAGTATTTT. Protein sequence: CAVSGTSGDTQYF.

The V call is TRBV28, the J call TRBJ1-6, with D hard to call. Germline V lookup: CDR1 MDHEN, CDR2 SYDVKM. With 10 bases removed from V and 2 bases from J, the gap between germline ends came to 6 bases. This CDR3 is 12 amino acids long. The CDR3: CATSPYNSPLHF. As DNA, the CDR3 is TGTGCCACCTCCCCCTATAATTCACCCCTCCACTTT.

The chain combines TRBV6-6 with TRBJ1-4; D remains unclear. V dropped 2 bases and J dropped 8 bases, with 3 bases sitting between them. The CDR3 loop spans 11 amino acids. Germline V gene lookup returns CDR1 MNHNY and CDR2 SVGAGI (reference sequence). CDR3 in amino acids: CASSYKEKLFF. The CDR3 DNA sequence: TGTGCCAGCAGTTACAAAGAAAAACTGTTTTTT.

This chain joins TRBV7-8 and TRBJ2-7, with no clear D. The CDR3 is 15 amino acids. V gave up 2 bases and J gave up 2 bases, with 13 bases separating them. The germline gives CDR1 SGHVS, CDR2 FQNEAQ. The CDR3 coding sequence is TGTGCCAGCAGCTTATTCTCGATCGGACCCTACGAGCAGTACTTC. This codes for CASSLFSIGPYEQYF. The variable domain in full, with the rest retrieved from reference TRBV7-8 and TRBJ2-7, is GAGVSQSPRYKVAKRGQDVALRCDPISGHVSLFWYQQALGQGPEFLTYFQNEAQLDKSGLPSDRFFAERPEGSVSTLKIQRTQQEDSAVYLCASSLFSIGPYEQYFGPGTRLTVT.

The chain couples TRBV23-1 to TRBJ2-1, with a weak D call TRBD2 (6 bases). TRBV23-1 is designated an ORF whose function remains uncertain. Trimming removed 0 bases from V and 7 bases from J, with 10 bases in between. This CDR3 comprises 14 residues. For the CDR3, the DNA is TGCGCCAGCAGTCAATCCCGGGAGTTGAATGAGCAGTTCTTC. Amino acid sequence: CASSQSRELNEQFF.

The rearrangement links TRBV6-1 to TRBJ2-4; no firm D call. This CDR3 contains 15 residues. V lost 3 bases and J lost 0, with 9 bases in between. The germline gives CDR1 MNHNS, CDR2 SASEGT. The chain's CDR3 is CASSEVRLAKNIQYF. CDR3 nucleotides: TGTGCCAGCAGTGAGGTGAGGTTAGCCAAAAACATTCAGTACTTC.

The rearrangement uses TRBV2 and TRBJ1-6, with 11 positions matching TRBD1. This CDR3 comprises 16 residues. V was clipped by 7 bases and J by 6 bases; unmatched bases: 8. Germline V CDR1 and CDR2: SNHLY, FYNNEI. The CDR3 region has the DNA TGTGCCAGCATCTGGGACAGGGGGTCCCTTAATTCACCCCTCCACTTT. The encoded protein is CASIWDRGSLNSPLHF. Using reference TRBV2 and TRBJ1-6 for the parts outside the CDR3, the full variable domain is EPEVTQTPSHQVTQMGQEVILRCVPISNHLYFYWYRQILGQKVEFLVSFYNNEISEKSEIFDDQFSVERPDGSNFTLKIRSTKLEDSAMYFCASIWDRGSLNSPLHFGNGTRLTVT.

Here the CDR3 DNA reads TGCGCCAGCAGCCAAGAAGAAAGGTTCTCCTACGAGCAGTACTTC. Protein: CASSQEERFSYEQYF. The chain has TRBV4-1 and TRBJ2-7; D is ambiguous. This CDR3 is 15 amino acids long. With 0 bases removed from V and 0 bases from J, the gap between germline ends came to 9 bases. Germline V gene lookup returns CDR1 MGHRA and CDR2 YSYEKL.

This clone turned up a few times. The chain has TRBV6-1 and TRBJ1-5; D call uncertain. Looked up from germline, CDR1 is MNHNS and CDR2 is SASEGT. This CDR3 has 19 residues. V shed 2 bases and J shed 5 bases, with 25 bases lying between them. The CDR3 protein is CASSENEEGGMSGYQPQHF. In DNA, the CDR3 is TGTGCCAGCAGTGAAAATGAGGAGGGAGGAATGAGCGGGTATCAGCCCCAGCATTTT.